The rows below give T cell receptor beta chains drawn from one sample of a study of blood T cell repertoires in COVID-19. Assay used: immunoSEQ multiplex PCR; TCRdb lists only in-frame clones, some missing. The table has more than 95,000 clones, roughly four fifths seen once; the top ten hold over 5.5%. Sequenced: peripheral blood. These receptors were obtained from an elderly man with COVID-19, enrolled during active disease. The CDR3 runs from the conserved cysteine through the conserved F or W. A D gene is named only where the DNA matches it firmly. A clone size is listed for some rows: how often the clone was seen (once, few, many), or a class if it is expanded.

clone_size: -
v_call: TRBV24-1
d_call: TRBD2
j_call: TRBJ2-1
cdr3_nt: TGTGCCACCCTGGGCCCCGGACTAGGTGGGCGAAATGAGCAGTTCTTC
cdr3_aa: CATLGPGLGGRNEQFF

clone_size: -
v_call: TRBV12-3/TRBV12-4
d_call: TRBD1
j_call: TRBJ2-7
cdr3_nt: TGTGCCACTGGGACAGGGGCTTTAGGGGAGCAGTACTTC
cdr3_aa: CATGTGALGEQYF

clone_size: -
v_call: TRBV5-4
d_call: -
j_call: TRBJ2-7
cdr3_nt: TGTGCCAGCAGCTTTCGTAGCGGCCCTGGACCCCGCGAGCAGTACTTC
cdr3_aa: CASSFRSGPGPREQYF

clone_size: -
v_call: TRBV19
d_call: TRBD1
j_call: TRBJ1-1
cdr3_nt: TGTGCCAGTAGTCCCCGACAGGGAAACACTGAAGCTTTCTTT
cdr3_aa: CASSPRQGNTEAFF

clone_size: once
v_call: TRBV9
d_call: -
j_call: TRBJ2-5
cdr3_nt: TGTGCCAGCAGCGTACCAGGAAGGGGGGAGACCCAGTACTTC
cdr3_aa: CASSVPGRGETQYF

clone_size: -
v_call: TRBV5-6
d_call: TRBD2
j_call: TRBJ2-3
cdr3_nt: TGTGCCAGCAGCTCGGGACTAGCAACAGATACGCAGTATTTT
cdr3_aa: CASSSGLATDTQYF

clone_size: -
v_call: TRBV6-5
d_call: -
j_call: TRBJ1-1
cdr3_nt: TGTGCCAGCAGCTCGGGGGGGGTCACTGAAGCTTTCTTT
cdr3_aa: CASSSGGVTEAFF

clone_size: -
v_call: TRBV9
d_call: TRBD2
j_call: TRBJ2-1
cdr3_nt: TGTGCCAGCAGCCCACCGACTAGCGGGAGGCACAGCTCCTACAATGAGCAGTTCTTC
cdr3_aa: CASSPPTSGRHSSYNEQFF

clone_size: few
v_call: TRBV7-2
d_call: TRBD2
j_call: TRBJ2-2
cdr3_nt: TGTGCCAGCATCCTAGCCGTTACTAGCGGGAGTTTGGCCGGGGAGCTGTTTTTT
cdr3_aa: CASILAVTSGSLAGELFF

clone_size: -
v_call: TRBV7-9
d_call: TRBD1
j_call: TRBJ1-2
cdr3_nt: TGTGCCAGCAGCCTCCCGGACAGGGCGACCGCTCCTAACTATGGCTACACCTTC
cdr3_aa: CASSLPDRATAPNYGYTF

clone_size: -
v_call: TRBV7-9
d_call: TRBD2
j_call: TRBJ2-1
cdr3_nt: TGTGCCAGCAGCCCCCGGGCGGGGGGGCTGGGCAATGAGCAGTTCTTC
cdr3_aa: CASSPRAGGLGNEQFF

clone_size: -
v_call: TRBV19
d_call: -
j_call: TRBJ2-3
cdr3_nt: TGTGCCAGTAGTATCCTGACTACAGGGTCGACAGATACGCAGTATTTT
cdr3_aa: CASSILTTGSTDTQYF

clone_size: -
v_call: TRBV7-2
d_call: -
j_call: TRBJ2-6
cdr3_nt: TGTGCCAGCAGCTTCTTTGGGGCCAACGTCCTGACTTTC
cdr3_aa: CASSFFGANVLTF

clone_size: few
v_call: TRBV28
d_call: TRBD1
j_call: TRBJ2-7
cdr3_nt: TGTGCCAGCAGTTTCGGACAGGGGGCGTTCTACGAGCAGTACTTC
cdr3_aa: CASSFGQGAFYEQYF

clone_size: -
v_call: TRBV28
d_call: TRBD1
j_call: TRBJ1-4
cdr3_nt: TGTGCCAGCAGTTCGCCCTCCTCGACAGGGCTTGGAGAAAAACTGTTTTTT
cdr3_aa: CASSSPSSTGLGEKLFF

clone_size: -
v_call: TRBV27
d_call: -
j_call: TRBJ2-2
cdr3_nt: TGTGCCAGCAGTTTTGGGACCGGGGGGCTGTTTTTT
cdr3_aa: CASSFGTGGLFF

clone_size: -
v_call: TRBV28
d_call: TRBD1
j_call: TRBJ1-5
cdr3_nt: TGTGCCAGCAGACAGGGGGCTGATCAGCCCCAGCATTTT
cdr3_aa: CASRQGADQPQHF

clone_size: -
v_call: TRBV6-5
d_call: -
j_call: TRBJ2-7
cdr3_nt: TGTGCCAGCAGTAGGCAGGGTTACGAGCAGTACTTC
cdr3_aa: CASSRQGYEQYF

clone_size: -
v_call: TRBV19
d_call: TRBD1
j_call: TRBJ2-7
cdr3_nt: TGTGCCAGTTCCTCCCGGGACAGAGACGAGCAGTACTTC
cdr3_aa: CASSSRDRDEQYF

clone_size: few
v_call: TRBV6-5
d_call: -
j_call: TRBJ2-1
cdr3_nt: TGTGCCAGCAGTTACTCGGGTCTAGCCGGCAATGAGCAGTTCTTC
cdr3_aa: CASSYSGLAGNEQFF

clone_size: -
v_call: TRBV28
d_call: -
j_call: TRBJ1-1
cdr3_nt: TGTGCCAGCAGGAGGGGGTACACTGAAGCTTTCTTT
cdr3_aa: CASRRGYTEAFF

clone_size: -
v_call: TRBV28
d_call: TRBD2
j_call: TRBJ2-1
cdr3_nt: TGTGCCAGCAGTCCGGTAGCGGGGAATGAGCAGTTCTTC
cdr3_aa: CASSPVAGNEQFF

clone_size: -
v_call: TRBV7-3
d_call: TRBD1
j_call: TRBJ1-5
cdr3_nt: TGTGCCAGCAGCCCGACAGGGGGCGCGGGTCAGCCCCAGCATTTT
cdr3_aa: CASSPTGGAGQPQHF

clone_size: -
v_call: TRBV2
d_call: -
j_call: TRBJ1-5
cdr3_nt: TGTGCCAGCAGTGTGGAGCTCATCGGGTATCAGCCCCAGCATTTT
cdr3_aa: CASSVELIGYQPQHF

clone_size: -
v_call: TRBV25-1
d_call: -
j_call: TRBJ1-1
cdr3_nt: TGTGCCAGCAGTCCTAGACGGCGGGTAGAAAGCACTGAAGCTTTCTTT
cdr3_aa: CASSPRRRVESTEAFF

clone_size: -
v_call: TRBV1
d_call: -
j_call: TRBJ1-3
cdr3_nt: TGCACCAGCAGATTGAGCTCTGGAAACACCATATATTTT
cdr3_aa: CTSRLSSGNTIYF

clone_size: few
v_call: TRBV28
d_call: -
j_call: TRBJ2-2
cdr3_nt: TGTGCCACCAGGCCGAGTAACACCGGGGAGCTGTTTTTT
cdr3_aa: CATRPSNTGELFF

clone_size: -
v_call: TRBV28
d_call: TRBD1
j_call: TRBJ1-1
cdr3_nt: TGTGCCAGCAGTTGGGACAGAATGTCACAATTTGAAGCTTTCTTT
cdr3_aa: CASSWDRMSQFEAFF

clone_size: -
v_call: TRBV4-1
d_call: TRBD2
j_call: TRBJ2-7
cdr3_nt: TGCGCCAGCAGCCAGTATAGCGGGAGCTCGTTCGGCGAGCAGTACTTC
cdr3_aa: CASSQYSGSSFGEQYF

clone_size: -
v_call: TRBV19
d_call: -
j_call: TRBJ1-5
cdr3_nt: TGTGCCAGTAGTATTTGGGGGGGACAGCCCCAGCATTTT
cdr3_aa: CASSIWGGQPQHF

clone_size: -
v_call: TRBV15
d_call: TRBD1
j_call: TRBJ1-2
cdr3_nt: TGTGCCACCAGCAGAGATCCAGGGACAGGGGGCGGCTACACCTTC
cdr3_aa: CATSRDPGTGGGYTF

clone_size: -
v_call: TRBV7-9
d_call: -
j_call: TRBJ1-6
cdr3_nt: TGTGCCAGCAGCTCCGGGGGGCTAGTTTATAATTCACCCCTCCACTTT
cdr3_aa: CASSSGGLVYNSPLHF

clone_size: -
v_call: TRBV5-1
d_call: TRBD2
j_call: TRBJ2-7
cdr3_nt: TGCGCCAGCAGCAGGACTAGCGGGAGTATTTACGAGCAGTACTTC
cdr3_aa: CASSRTSGSIYEQYF

clone_size: few
v_call: TRBV3-1/TRBV3-2
d_call: TRBD1
j_call: TRBJ2-7
cdr3_nt: TGTGCCAGCAGTCTTGGGACAGGAATACAATACGAGCAGTACTTC
cdr3_aa: CASSLGTGIQYEQYF

clone_size: -
v_call: TRBV19
d_call: -
j_call: TRBJ1-5
cdr3_nt: TGTGCCAGTAGTATCCCACCGACAGTGTATAGCAATCAGCCCCAGCATTTT
cdr3_aa: CASSIPPTVYSNQPQHF

clone_size: -
v_call: TRBV18
d_call: -
j_call: TRBJ2-1
cdr3_nt: TGTGCCAGCTTCCCCCCGGCCTACAATGAGCAGTTCTTC
cdr3_aa: CASFPPAYNEQFF

clone_size: -
v_call: TRBV6-2/TRBV6-3
d_call: TRBD2
j_call: TRBJ2-5
cdr3_nt: TGTGCCAGCACCCCTGCGGGAGGGGAGACCCAGTACTTC
cdr3_aa: CASTPAGGETQYF